One sample yielded the 12 T cell receptor beta chains listed below, sequenced in a study of blood T cell repertoires in COVID-19. Some clones are missing from TCRdb's copy, which holds only in-frame ones; the method was immunoSEQ multiplex PCR. This table holds just under 40,000 clones, about four fifths found once. Specimen: peripheral blood. Receptor source: a man between 65 and 85 years old with acute or convalescent COVID-19.

The chain links TRBV19 to TRBJ2-1; 11 bases map to TRBD2. Germline V lookup: CDR1 LNHDA, CDR2 SQIVND (reference sequence). Losses at the gene ends were 5 bases for V and 4 bases for J; bases not matched to a gene: 4. The CDR3 extends over 15 amino acids. CDR3 sequence reads: CASSSTSGSYNEQFF. In nucleotides, the CDR3 is TGTGCCAGTAGTTCCACTAGCGGGAGTTACAATGAGCAGTTCTTC.

The gene calls are TRBV27 and TRBJ2-1, with D unclear. The CDR3 is 14 amino acids. The V end lost 6 bases, the J end lost 2 bases, and 11 bases lay between the germline ends. Germline CDR1 is MNHEY and CDR2 is SMNVEV (reference sequence). CDR3: CASSQIYPYNEQFF. Written as DNA, the CDR3 is TGTGCCAGCAGCCAGATTTACCCCTACAATGAGCAGTTCTTC.

The chain employs TRBV7-2 and TRBJ2-1, with TRBD1 matching 7 bases. The CDR3 is 15 residues long. Germline V gives CDR1 SGHTA, CDR2 FQGNSA. V shed 3 bases and J 4 bases; nucleotides not matched to a gene: 6. CDR3 nucleotide sequence: TGTGCCAGCAGCTTTTCGACAGGGCGATACAATGAGCAGTTCTTC. Translation: CASSFSTGRYNEQFF.

J is TRBJ2-1 and V is TRBV3-1 (or the pseudogene TRBV3-2); 9 bases agree with TRBD1. Germline CDR1 reads LGHDT; CDR2 reads YNNKEL (reference sequence). This CDR3 contains 15 residues. The V gene end was trimmed by 4 bases and the J gene end by 7 bases; junction bases not matched to a gene: 8. CDR3 sequence reads: CASSPVGTGFNEQFF. In nucleotides, the CDR3 is TGTGCCAGCAGCCCGGTTGGGACAGGGTTTAATGAGCAGTTCTTC.

The chain is built from TRBV25-1 and TRBJ2-5; tentatively, D is TRBD2 (5 bases). Trimming removed 2 bases from V and 0 bases from J, with 10 bases in between. The CDR3 totals 15 residues. The germline V gene has CDR1 MGHDK and CDR2 SYGVNS. The CDR3 nucleotides read TGTGCCAGCAGTGAAGGGAGTCTCTACCAAGAGACCCAGTACTTC. Its protein product is CASSEGSLYQETQYF.

The chain couples TRBV4-2 to TRBJ1-3; 7 nucleotides align to TRBD1. This CDR3 region has 17 residues. Germline lookup yields CDR1 LGHNA and CDR2 YNFKEQ. The V gene end was trimmed by 3 bases and the J gene end by 0 bases; junction bases not matched to a gene: 8. CDR3 in DNA: TGTGCCAGCAGCCAGAGACAGGGTGCAGACTCTGGAAACACCATATATTTT. This codes for CASSQRQGADSGNTIYF.

This rearrangement joins TRBV6-2 or TRBV6-3 to TRBJ1-2, with 9 bases fitting TRBD1. Germline loops: CDR1 MNHEY, CDR2 SVGEGT. This CDR3 is 16 amino acids long. Trimming removed 4 bases from V and 7 bases from J; junction bases left unmatched: 13. In nucleotides, the CDR3 is TGTGCCAGCAGTTCCGGGACAGGGAATAGAGTACGTGGCTACACCTTC. Its protein is CASSSGTGNRVRGYTF.

This chain joins TRBV9 and TRBJ2-1; 10 bases are shared with TRBD2. Trimming took 1 base from V and 8 from J; bases not matched to a gene: 6. The CDR3 loop spans 15 amino acids. CDR1 is SGDLS and CDR2 is YYNGEE in the germline V gene. DNA of the CDR3: TGTGCCAGCAGCGTACTAGCTAGCGGGAGCTATGAGCAGTTCTTC. It codes for CASSVLASGSYEQFF.

The rearrangement joins TRBV5-1 to TRBJ1-6; no reliable D call. This CDR3 region has 14 residues. The V gene lost 0 bases and the J gene lost 6 bases, with 7 bases spanning the gap. In germline, CDR1 is SGHRS, CDR2 YFSETQ. The chain's CDR3 is CASSLEAGNSPLHF. The CDR3 nucleotides read TGCGCCAGCAGCTTGGAAGCGGGTAATTCACCCCTCCACTTT.

The V gene is TRBV7-8, the J gene TRBJ2-3; 7 bases are a match to TRBD2. V shed 5 bases, J shed 7 bases, and the junction held 6 bases outside the gene matches. This CDR3 has 13 amino acids. Germline V gene sequence: CDR1 SGHVS, CDR2 FQNEAQ. As DNA, the CDR3 is TGTGCCAGCAGCCCCTCGAGCGGGAATACGCAGTATTTT. Translating gives CASSPSSGNTQYF.

V is TRBV7-9 and J is TRBJ2-7; the match to TRBD1 covers 8 bases. The CDR3 consists of 14 residues. From germline, CDR1 is SEHNR and CDR2 FQNEAQ (reference sequence). Trimming removed 5 bases from V and 6 bases from J; junction bases left unmatched: 9. CDR3 sequence: CASSPGQALGEQYF. For the CDR3, the DNA is TGTGCCAGCAGCCCGGGACAGGCTCTTGGCGAGCAGTACTTC.

The chain has TRBV5-1 and TRBJ1-4; D is uncertain. V gave up 1 base and J gave up 7 bases, with 14 bases separating them. Per the germline V gene, CDR1 is SGHRS and CDR2 is YFSETQ. The CDR3 totals 15 residues. CDR3 sequence reads: CASSLSPISGEKLFF. DNA of the CDR3: TGCGCCAGCAGCTTGTCCCCGATAAGCGGTGAAAAACTGTTTTTT.